Below, one T cell receptor beta chain is given with its context. This clonotype was counted between two and nine times. The antigen it recognizes is unknown. Per-nucleotide qualities are absent, and no much larger clonotype sits a single base away. Its CDR3 holds 11 amino acids, cysteine through phenylalanine. Here the CDR3 DNA is all that survives: 33 bases in frame from base 1. Reading the germline V gene gives CDR1 MDHEN and CDR2 SYDVKM. Trimming takes 5 bases off V and 19 bases off J; junction bases not matched to a gene: 7. The sequencer was an Illumina HiSeq 1500. TCRdb took the public reads, trimmed them with fastp at Q25, ran MiXCR for clone calling and kept in-frame beta chains. Rows with a matching CDR3 protein are joined into one entry that keeps the most common DNA and genes. Recorded for this sample are roughly 760,000 distinct CDR3 sequences; 35% to 45% of them occurred a single time. The ten largest account for about 2.8% of the sample.

This sample was included in a study of T cell repertoires in cytomegalovirus infection (dated by TCRdb to between 2019 and 2020). In the study overall: Donor HLA type was relevant to the analysis, because carriage of CMV infection together with the matching HLA type was indicated by public TCR beta signatures. Overall study results and their limits: The ex vivo response was dominated by HLA-C-restricted CMV-specific TCR beta clonotypes, which also provided the single most frequent clonotype in two of eight donors. In both this cohort and an independent cohort of 350 to 400 donors, the cumulative frequency of public TCR beta family members distinguished carriers of CMV infection plus the relevant HLA type.

The TCR was taken from a human donor in good health (CMV status not recorded). Some clones in this sample may be carry-over from other donors' samples. Sequencing used PBMCs. The chain joins TRBV28 to TRBJ1-6; TRBD1 lines up with 8 middle nucleotides. In nucleotides, the sequence is TGTGCCAGCAGTCGGGGACAGGTAACTCACTTT. Protein translation: CASSRGQVTHF. Where the CDR3 stops, the reference TRBV28 and TRBJ1-6 genes take over; the full variable domain is DVKVTQSSRYLVKRTGEKVFLECVQDMDHENMFWYRQDPGLGLRLIYFSYDVKMKEKGDIPEGYSVSREKKERFSLILESASTNQTSMYLCASSRGQVTHFGNGTRLTVT.